These 28 T cell receptor beta chains share one sample of origin, sequenced in a study of cytomegalovirus exposure and HLA in healthy donors. Amplification used 60 Vbeta primers and 13 Jbeta primers. Assay used: immunoSEQ multiplex PCR; TCRdb lists only in-frame clones, some missing. The data hold 150,000 to 200,000 clones, with about 71% observed a single time. Sequenced: PBMCs. All receptors come from a woman aged 30 to 39 in good health and CMV-seronegative.

Here the CDR3 reads CASSRTSGNQETQYF. CDR3 DNA: TGTGCCAGCAGTAGGACTAGCGGGAACCAAGAGACCCAGTACTTC. The chain couples TRBV28 to TRBJ2-5; 12 bases line up with TRBD2. V lost 5 bases to trimming and J lost 0 bases; unmatched junction nucleotides: 1. The germline V gene has CDR1 MDHEN and CDR2 SYDVKM. The CDR3 contains 15 residues.

This clone was observed a few times. The chain has TRBV5-1 and TRBJ2-1, with TRBD1 matching 10 bases. From germline, CDR1 is SGHRS and CDR2 YFSETQ. V was pared by 3 bases and J by 8 bases, with 11 bases of the junction left unmatched. The CDR3 runs 16 residues. The chain's CDR3 is CASSWDRGLTVYEQFF. CDR3 nucleotide sequence: TGCGCCAGCAGCTGGGACAGGGGACTTACGGTCTATGAGCAGTTCTTC.

The rearrangement joins TRBV5-1 to TRBJ2-1; 11 bases align to TRBD2. V shed 4 bases, J shed 3 bases, and the junction held 6 bases outside the gene matches. There are 16 residues in the CDR3. The germline gives CDR1 SGHRS, CDR2 YFSETQ. CDR3 sequence (DNA): TGCGCCAGCAGCCAGGGACTAGCGGAGCGCTACAATGAGCAGTTCTTC. Translated: CASSQGLAERYNEQFF.

V usage is TRBV27 and J usage is TRBJ1-1, with D unclear. CDR3 length: 14 amino acids. The V gene lost 4 bases and the J gene lost 1 base, with 10 bases spanning the gap. Germline-derived CDR1 and CDR2 are MNHEY and SMNVEV (reference sequence). CDR3 bases: TGTGCCAGCAGTTCCACGAGGGCGAACACTGAAGCTTTCTTT. Translation gives CASSSTRANTEAFF.

The chain couples TRBV19 to TRBJ2-5; 10 bases are a match to TRBD1. Germline lookup yields CDR1 LNHDA and CDR2 SQIVND (reference sequence). The CDR3 extends over 15 amino acids. Trimming cost V 4 bases and J 5 bases; bases outside gene matches: 7. The DNA for the CDR3 is TGTGCCAGTAGTAGGAGACAGGGGGCAGGCGAGACCCAGTACTTC. Translating gives CASSRRQGAGETQYF.

V usage is TRBV27 and J usage is TRBJ2-2, with D hard to call. This CDR3 contains 13 residues. The V end lost 5 bases, the J end lost 5 bases, and 9 bases lay between the germline ends. Germline values: CDR1 MNHEY, CDR2 SMNVEV (reference sequence). The CDR3 region is CASSPFRTGELFF. The CDR3 DNA reads as TGTGCCAGCAGTCCTTTCCGGACCGGGGAGCTGTTTTTT.

The V call is TRBV5-1, the J call TRBJ1-1; 9 nucleotides align to TRBD1. This CDR3 comprises 16 residues. The germline gives CDR1 SGHRS, CDR2 YFSETQ. Germline trimming cut 3 bases from V and 1 base from J; bases unmatched to any gene: 7. The CDR3, as DNA: TGCGCCAGCAGCTCGGTACAGGGGGCGCCGAACACTGAAGCTTTCTTT. This sequence encodes CASSSVQGAPNTEAFF.

This clone appeared once. The rearrangement uses TRBV5-1 and TRBJ2-2; 10 nucleotides align to TRBD2. In germline, CDR1 is SGHRS, CDR2 YFSETQ. The CDR3 has 18 residues. The J segment lost 3 bases and the V segment lost 5 bases, leaving 13 bases of the junction unmatched. The CDR3 coding sequence is TGCGCCAGCAGATCACAGACTAGCGGGCAAGGGTACACCGGGGAGCTGTTTTTT. It encodes CASRSQTSGQGYTGELFF.

Comment on this clone: The same CDR3 arises from other DNA sequences in this sample as well. V and J are TRBV10-3 and TRBJ2-3, with 10 bases lining up with TRBD2. This CDR3 spans 13 amino acids. From germline, CDR1 is ENHRY and CDR2 SYGVKD. V dropped 10 bases and J dropped 5; count of bases not matched to a gene: 6. The CDR3 DNA is TGTGCCACCAGAGGGACTAGCGTAGATACGCAGTATTTT. Translating gives CATRGTSVDTQYF.

A few counts support this clone. The chain employs TRBV7-6 and TRBJ1-2; 8 bases are a match to TRBD1. Germline CDR1 and CDR2: SGHVS and FNYEAQ. The V gene end was trimmed by 4 bases and the J gene end by 8 bases; junction bases not matched to a gene: 6. The CDR3 spans 13 residues. The CDR3 spells CASSSDRGRGYTF. The CDR3 DNA is TGTGCCAGCAGCTCTGACAGGGGTCGAGGCTACACCTTC.

The rearrangement uses TRBV14 and TRBJ2-2; 9 bases match TRBD2. With V trimmed by 0 bases and J by 5 bases, 7 bases remained unmatched. Germline V gene data show CDR1 as SGHDN and CDR2 as FVKESK. The length of the CDR3 is 17 residues. The CDR3 reads CASSQDLAGFMTGELFF. In DNA form, the CDR3 reads TGTGCCAGCAGCCAAGACCTAGCGGGATTCATGACCGGGGAGCTGTTTTTT.

This clone turned up a few times. The chain recombines TRBV4-1 with TRBJ1-1; no definite D call. CDR3 length: 14 residues. Trimming cost V 4 bases and J 1 base, with 10 bases left between them. Germline assignment: CDR1 MGHRA and CDR2 YSYEKL. The CDR3 spells CASSRTRRNTEAFF. The CDR3 DNA sequence: TGCGCCAGCAGCCGCACGCGGAGGAACACTGAAGCTTTCTTT.

The chain joins TRBV5-1 to TRBJ2-3, with TRBD2 matching 8 bases. With 2 bases clipped from V and 0 bases from J, the junction kept 2 bases outside the gene matches. Germline lookup yields CDR1 SGHRS and CDR2 YFSETQ. The CDR3 loop spans 15 amino acids. CDR3 protein: CASSFSGTSTDTQYF. CDR3 coding DNA: TGCGCCAGCAGCTTTAGCGGGACCAGCACAGATACGCAGTATTTT.

The J gene is TRBJ1-2, the V gene TRBV18; TRBD1 agrees at 11 bases. Germline V gene data show CDR1 as KGHSH and CDR2 as LQKENI. Germline trimming cut 8 bases from V and 7 bases from J; bases unmatched to any gene: 12. This CDR3 contains 15 residues. For the CDR3, the DNA is TGTGCCAGCCGCACCCAAGGACAGGGGGCGCTTGGCTACACCTTC. This translates into CASRTQGQGALGYTF. The whole variable domain, filled in from reference TRBV18 and TRBJ1-2, reads NAGVMQNPRHLVRRRGQEARLRCSPMKGHSHVYWYRQLPEEGLKFMVYLQKENIIDESGMPKERFSAEFPKEGPSILRIQQVVRGDSAAYFCASRTQGQGALGYTFGSGTRLTVV.

V usage is TRBV4-2 and J usage is TRBJ2-2; 8 bases map to TRBD1. The CDR3 is made up of 16 amino acids. The junction had 5 bases not matched to a gene; V was cut back by 0 bases and J by 5 bases. Germline CDR1 and CDR2: LGHNA and YNFKEQ. The DNA for the CDR3 is TGTGCCAGCAGCCAAGACGCGACAGGGGTTACCGGGGAGCTGTTTTTT. It codes for CASSQDATGVTGELFF.

The genes are TRBV4-2 and TRBJ2-7, with 8 bases fitting TRBD1. Unmatched junction bases numbered 10, after V lost 2 bases and J lost 7 bases. Germline V gives CDR1 LGHNA, CDR2 YNFKEQ. This CDR3 region has 15 residues. CDR3 in amino acids: CASSQLFRGLGEQYF. The DNA for the CDR3 is TGTGCCAGCAGCCAACTTTTCAGGGGGCTTGGGGAGCAGTACTTC.

Only one count was recorded for this clone. The V and J genes are TRBV18 and TRBJ2-2, with 8 bases lining up with TRBD1. Germline V CDR1 and CDR2: KGHSH, LQKENI. V gave up 4 bases and J gave up 6 bases; unmatched junction bases: 7. This CDR3 is 15 amino acids long. The CDR3 region is CASSLPGGPAGELFF. Here the CDR3 DNA reads TGTGCCAGCTCACTACCAGGGGGCCCTGCCGGGGAGCTGTTTTTT.

As regards this clone: One end of the junction varies from germline; a read error may be responsible. V and J are TRBV19 and TRBJ1-1; D is ambiguous. This CDR3 contains 14 residues. Germline V gene lookup returns CDR1 LNHDA and CDR2 SQIVND (reference sequence). CDR3 bases: TGTGCCAGTAGGACCCTGACACGGAACCCTGAAGCTTTCTTT. Protein: CASRTLTRNPEAFF.

The genes are TRBV18 and TRBJ1-5; D unclear. Germline V lookup: CDR1 KGHSH, CDR2 LQKENI. The CDR3 consists of 19 residues. V lost 3 bases to trimming and J lost 0 bases, with 21 bases between them. CDR3 sequence reads: CASSPLPPGGLGSNQPQHF. CDR3 bases: TGTGCCAGCTCACCCCTTCCCCCGGGAGGGCTTGGTAGCAATCAGCCCCAGCATTTT.

This chain links TRBV7-2 with TRBJ2-5; 7 nucleotides line up with TRBD1. Germline V gene lookup returns CDR1 SGHTA and CDR2 FQGNSA. The CDR3 extends over 14 amino acids. J was trimmed by 4 bases and V by 7 bases; bases with no gene match: 9. As DNA, the CDR3 is TGTGCCAGCACCCTAGGGTCAGGGGGAGAGACCCAGTACTTC. It specifies CASTLGSGGETQYF. Full variable domain (outside the CDR3, taken from reference TRBV7-2 and TRBJ2-5): GAGVSQSPSNKVTEKGKDVELRCDPISGHTALYWYRQSLGQGLEFLIYFQGNSAPDKSGLPSDRFSAERTGGSVSTLTIQRTQQEDSAVYLCASTLGSGGETQYFGPGTRLLVL.

The rearrangement uses TRBV7-3 and TRBJ2-1, with no clear D. With 0 bases removed from V and 4 bases from J, the gap between germline ends came to 4 bases. CDR3 length: 13 residues. From germline, CDR1 is SGHTA and CDR2 FQGTGA. The DNA of the CDR3 is TGTGCCAGCAGCTTAACACTATACAATGAGCAGTTCTTC. Translated, it gives CASSLTLYNEQFF.

The V gene is TRBV2, the J gene TRBJ2-7; D gene unclear. Germline CDR1 and CDR2: SNHLY and FYNNEI. The V and J ends lost 0 bases and 6 bases respectively, with 21 bases between them. CDR3 size: 17 residues. The CDR3, as DNA: TGTGCCAGCAGTGAAGCGAGATCACGTGTCTGGGCTATCGAGCAGTACTTC. It is translated as CASSEARSRVWAIEQYF.

The gene calls are TRBV28 and TRBJ1-5; D is ambiguous. The CDR3 runs 14 residues. Deletions cut 6 bases from V and 2 bases from J, with 11 bases between. The germline CDR1 and CDR2 sequences are MDHEN and SYDVKM. This CDR3 reads CASSLTARNQPQHF. Here the CDR3 DNA reads TGTGCCAGCAGCCTAACAGCCCGCAATCAGCCCCAGCATTTT. The full variable domain, its missing parts supplied by reference TRBV28 and TRBJ1-5, is DVKVTQSSRYLVKRTGEKVFLECVQDMDHENMFWYRQDPGLGLRLIYFSYDVKMKEKGDIPEGYSVSREKKERFSLILESASTNQTSMYLCASSLTARNQPQHFGDGTRLSIL.

V is TRBV18 and J is TRBJ2-3; tentatively, D is TRBD2 (6 bases). V was trimmed by 0 bases and J by 2 bases, leaving 12 bases between them. The germline V gene has CDR1 KGHSH and CDR2 LQKENI. This CDR3 region has 16 residues. DNA for the CDR3: TGTGCCAGCTCACCACCGAGCCTAGCGTTCACAGATACGCAGTATTTT. As protein: CASSPPSLAFTDTQYF.

This clone was seen only a few times. The chain has TRBV7-9 and TRBJ2-3; 7 nucleotides align to TRBD1. The CDR3 sequence is 15 residues long. Unmatched junction bases numbered 4, after V lost 3 bases and J lost 1 base. Germline V CDR1 and CDR2: SEHNR, FQNEAQ (reference sequence). CDR3 sequence (DNA): TGTGCCAGCAGCTTCACCGGGACAGGCACAGATACGCAGTATTTT. Its translation: CASSFTGTGTDTQYF.

The gene calls are TRBV7-2 and TRBJ2-7; D is unclear. CDR3 size: 13 residues. Per the germline V gene, CDR1 is SGHTA and CDR2 is FQGNSA. V lost 5 bases to trimming and J lost 2 bases, with 10 bases between them. CDR3 DNA: TGTGCCAGCAGCCCTCACAAAGCCTACGAGCAGTACTTC. Translation gives CASSPHKAYEQYF.

This chain connects TRBV15 to TRBJ2-2; 7 bases fit TRBD1. Germline values: CDR1 LNHNV, CDR2 YYDKDF (reference sequence). The V gene end was trimmed by 4 bases and the J gene end by 3 bases; junction bases not matched to a gene: 2. CDR3 length: 14 amino acids. CDR3 in DNA: TGTGCCACCAGCACTGACAGGGACACCGGGGAGCTGTTTTTT. Translating it yields CATSTDRDTGELFF. Filled out from reference TRBV15 and TRBJ2-2, the complete variable domain reads DAMVIQNPRYQVTQFGKPVTLSCSQTLNHNVMYWYQQKSSQAPKLLFHYYDKDFNNEADTPDNFQSRRPNTSFCFLDIRSPGLGDTAMYLCATSTDRDTGELFFGEGSRLTVL.

J is TRBJ2-1 and V is TRBV7-6; D might be TRBD1 (5 bases). Germline V lookup: CDR1 SGHVS, CDR2 FNYEAQ. Trimming took off 5 bases at V and 4 bases at J, with 15 bases between the two ends. CDR3 size: 15 residues. Written as DNA, the CDR3 is TGTGCCAGCAGCCAAGGGGCTAAGGGATACAATGAGCAGTTCTTC. Its translation: CASSQGAKGYNEQFF.